The clone carrying this T cell receptor beta chain was seen ten or more times. Germline loops: CDR1 ENHRY, CDR2 SYGVKD. The CDR3 length is 13 residues. After removal of 7 bases from V and 7 bases from J, the junction contained 9 bases not matched to a gene. This specimen belongs to a study of human T cells and chemical hapten exposure. About the study: The patient population, which was mostly female, had alopecia areata, totalis or universalis.

Per the original data handling: A typical sample had 95,000 to 100,000 TCRs, with roughly 20,000 to 700,000 overall. TCRdb reprocessed the RACE reads via MiXCR and lists one record per CDR3 protein. TCRdb's processing, not the study's, gives the V and J calls here. The profile covers approximately 370,000 distinct CDR3 sequences, with approximately 5% appearing a single time and about 8.2% taken by the ten largest. Indicated time point: pre-sensitization, week 0. Treatment given: therapeutic diphenylcyclopropenone sensitization with weekly scalp DPC. The chain joins TRBV10-3 to TRBJ2-7; the match to TRBD2 covers 8 bases. The sequence was obtained from a woman younger than 30 with alopecia areata. Some clones in this sample may be carry-over from other donors' samples. The sequencing used whole blood, collected in connection with sensitization to the hapten diphenylcyclopropenone (DPC). In DNA form, the CDR3 reads TGTGCCATCACTTCATCGGGGGGGCGAGAGCAGTACTTC. Translating gives CAITSSGGREQYF.